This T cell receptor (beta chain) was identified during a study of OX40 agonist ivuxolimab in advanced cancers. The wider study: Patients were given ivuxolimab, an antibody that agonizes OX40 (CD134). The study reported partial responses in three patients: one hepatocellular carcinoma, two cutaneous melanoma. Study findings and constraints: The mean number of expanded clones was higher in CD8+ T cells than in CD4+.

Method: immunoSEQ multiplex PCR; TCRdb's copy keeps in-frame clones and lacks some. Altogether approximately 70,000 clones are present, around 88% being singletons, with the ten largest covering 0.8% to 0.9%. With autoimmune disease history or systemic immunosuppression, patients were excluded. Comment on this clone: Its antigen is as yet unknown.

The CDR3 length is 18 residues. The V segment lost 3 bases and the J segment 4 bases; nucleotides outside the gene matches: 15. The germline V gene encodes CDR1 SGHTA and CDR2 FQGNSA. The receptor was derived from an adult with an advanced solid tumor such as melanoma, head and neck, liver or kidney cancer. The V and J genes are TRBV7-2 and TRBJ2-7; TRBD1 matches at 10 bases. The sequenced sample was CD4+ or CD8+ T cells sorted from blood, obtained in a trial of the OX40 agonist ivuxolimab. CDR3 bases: TGTGCCAGCAGCTTTAAGCCCTTTTCCGGGACAGGGGTTTACGAGCAGTACTTC. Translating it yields CASSFKPFSGTGVYEQYF. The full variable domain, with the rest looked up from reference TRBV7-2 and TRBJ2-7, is GAGVSQSPSNKVTEKGKDVELRCDPISGHTALYWYRQSLGQGLEFLIYFQGNSAPDKSGLPSDRFSAERTGGSVSTLTIQRTQQEDSAVYLCASSFKPFSGTGVYEQYFGPGTRLTVT.